This T cell receptor beta chain was obtained from a study of blood T cell repertoires in COVID-19. Across the whole study: Spain, Italy and the United States supplied samples that represented acute and convalescent COVID-19. Sources were T cells, B-cell-depleted T cells, or PBMCs; the material itself was cDNA or gDNA.

Germline V gives CDR1 SNHLY, CDR2 FYNNEI. The CDR3 runs to 15 residues. This clone has just one count. Relative to the germline gene, one junction end is altered; a read error may explain this. As originally analysed: Quantification of nucleated cells was approximated via reference gene primer amplification. Data came from immunoSEQ multiplex PCR; TCRdb stores just in-frame clones and leaves some out. V, J and clone size reflect that table, while D and trimming were determined from the DNA. This table has nearly 40,000 clones, about 88% appearing once. Sequencing was performed on peripheral blood. This receptor was obtained from a man aged 50 to 60 in a cohort sampled during active COVID-19. V gene TRBV2 combines with J gene TRBJ1-4; 12 bases fit TRBD1. CDR3 nucleotide sequence: TGTGTCAGCTGGGACAGGGGGCGCGGAGGTGAAAAACTGTTTTTT. It specifies CVSWDRGRGGEKLFF.